This T cell receptor (beta chain) was sequenced during a study of T cell responses to AZD1222 COVID-19 vaccine. This CDR3 is 15 amino acids long. Looked up from germline, CDR1 is MDHEN and CDR2 is SYDVKM. Trimming removed 4 bases from V and 7 bases from J, with 19 bases in between. Using immunoSEQ multiplex PCR, the repertoire was profiled, and TCRdb retains in-frame clones only, with some absent. This table holds 150,000 to 200,000 clones, less than 95% found once. This specimen was peripheral blood, taken 28 days after the second AZD1222 dose. This clonotype was sampled from an adult who received the AZD1222 COVID-19 vaccine. The chain links TRBV28 to TRBJ2-5; a weak D match, TRBD1 (6 bases). CDR3 loop: CASSSEGDRGGTQYF. The CDR3 nucleotides are TGTGCCAGCAGTTCCGAGGGGGACCGTGGTGGGACCCAGTACTTC.